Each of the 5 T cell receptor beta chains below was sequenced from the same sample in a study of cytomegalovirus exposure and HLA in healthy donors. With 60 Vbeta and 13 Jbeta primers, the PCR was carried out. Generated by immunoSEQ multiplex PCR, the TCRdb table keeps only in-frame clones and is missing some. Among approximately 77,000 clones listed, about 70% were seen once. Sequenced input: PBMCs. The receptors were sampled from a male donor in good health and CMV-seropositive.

The CDR3 protein is CAISDQRSGRVGEQYF. CDR3 bases: TGTGCCATCAGTGATCAGCGAAGCGGGAGGGTAGGCGAGCAGTACTTC. The genes are TRBV10-3 and TRBJ2-5; 10 bases match TRBD2. The better agreement between TRBJ2-7 and the DNA end casts doubt on the J call. Germline CDR1 ENHRY, CDR2 SYGVKD. CDR3 length equals 16 residues.

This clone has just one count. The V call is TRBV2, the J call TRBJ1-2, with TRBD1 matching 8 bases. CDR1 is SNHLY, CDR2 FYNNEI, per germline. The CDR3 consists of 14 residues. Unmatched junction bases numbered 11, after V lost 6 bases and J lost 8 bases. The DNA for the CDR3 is TGTGCCAGCAGCGCGACCGGGACAGGAGGCGGCTACACCTTC. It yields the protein CASSATGTGGGYTF.

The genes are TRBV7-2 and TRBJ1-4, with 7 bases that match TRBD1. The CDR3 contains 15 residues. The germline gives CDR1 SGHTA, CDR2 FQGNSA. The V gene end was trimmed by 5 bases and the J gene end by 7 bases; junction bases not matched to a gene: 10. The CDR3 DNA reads TGTGCCAGCAGCCTAGACGGCAGGGGGATTGAAAAACTGTTTTTT. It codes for CASSLDGRGIEKLFF. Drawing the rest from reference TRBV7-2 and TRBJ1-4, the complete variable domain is GAGVSQSPSNKVTEKGKDVELRCDPISGHTALYWYRQSLGQGLEFLIYFQGNSAPDKSGLPSDRFSAERTGGSVSTLTIQRTQQEDSAVYLCASSLDGRGIEKLFFGSGTQLSVL.

This CDR3 is CASSLTGNTGELFF. The CDR3 DNA follows: TGTGCCAGCAGTTTAACGGGGAACACCGGGGAGCTGTTTTTT. This sequence joins TRBV27 and TRBJ2-2; D gene uncertain. In germline, CDR1 is MNHEY, CDR2 SMNVEV (reference sequence). V lost 2 bases to trimming and J lost 1 base, with 5 bases between them. CDR3 size: 14 residues.

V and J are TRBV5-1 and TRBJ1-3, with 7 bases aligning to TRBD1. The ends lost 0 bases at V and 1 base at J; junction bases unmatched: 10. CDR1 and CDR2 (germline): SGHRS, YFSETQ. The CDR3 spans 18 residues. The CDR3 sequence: CASSLVSPGGISGNTIYF. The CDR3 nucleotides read TGCGCCAGCAGCTTGGTATCGCCAGGGGGAATATCTGGAAACACCATATATTTT.